This T cell receptor beta chain was profiled in a study of patients and donors after allogeneic stem cell transplantation. TCRdb reprocessed the RT-PCR reads with MiXCR, giving one entry per CDR3 protein. The sample has approximately 21,000 distinct CDR3 sequences, under 30% seen once. This TCR derives from a human donor who was either an allogeneic HSCT recipient or a stem cell or donor lymphocyte infusion donor (not recorded which). It is not recorded whose cells these are; they may come from a transplant donor. The material sequenced was blood, either unsorted or a sorted T cell fraction (not recorded which).

CDR3 in amino acids: CASRDRVNSPLHF. The CDR3 nucleotides are TGTGCCAGCAGGGACAGGGTAAATTCACCCCTCCACTTT. This chain connects TRBV6-6 to TRBJ1-6; the match to TRBD1 covers 8 bases. Germline CDR1 and CDR2: MNHNY and SVGAGI (reference sequence). The CDR3 runs 13 residues. Trimming removed 6 bases from V and 7 bases from J; junction bases left unmatched: 2.